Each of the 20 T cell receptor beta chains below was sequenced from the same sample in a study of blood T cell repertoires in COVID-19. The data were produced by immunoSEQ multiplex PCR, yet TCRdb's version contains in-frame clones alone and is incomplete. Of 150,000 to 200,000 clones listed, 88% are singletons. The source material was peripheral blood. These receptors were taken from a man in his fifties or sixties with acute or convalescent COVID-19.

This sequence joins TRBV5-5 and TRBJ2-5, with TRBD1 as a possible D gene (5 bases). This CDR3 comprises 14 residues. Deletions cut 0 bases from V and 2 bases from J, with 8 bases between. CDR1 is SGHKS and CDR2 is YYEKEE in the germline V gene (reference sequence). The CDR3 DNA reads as TGTGCCAGCAGCTTGGCGGCAGGGCAAGAGACCCAGTACTTC. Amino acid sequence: CASSLAAGQETQYF.

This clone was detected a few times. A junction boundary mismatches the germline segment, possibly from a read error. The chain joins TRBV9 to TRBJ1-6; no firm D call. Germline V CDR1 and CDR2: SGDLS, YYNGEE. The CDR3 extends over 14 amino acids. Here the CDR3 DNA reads TGTGCCAGCAGCGCCGGGTCCTCTAATTCACCCCTCCACTTT. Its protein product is CASSAGSSNSPLHF.

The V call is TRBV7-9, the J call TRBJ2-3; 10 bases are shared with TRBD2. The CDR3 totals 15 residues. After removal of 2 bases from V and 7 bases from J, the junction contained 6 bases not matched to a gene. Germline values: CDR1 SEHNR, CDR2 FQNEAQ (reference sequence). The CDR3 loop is CASSLIAGGKHTQYF. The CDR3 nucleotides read TGTGCCAGCAGCTTAATAGCGGGGGGCAAACATACGCAGTATTTT.

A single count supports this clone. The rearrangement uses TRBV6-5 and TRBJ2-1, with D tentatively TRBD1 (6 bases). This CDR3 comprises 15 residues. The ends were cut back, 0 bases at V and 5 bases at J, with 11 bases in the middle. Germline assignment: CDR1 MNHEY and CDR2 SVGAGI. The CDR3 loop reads CASSYSWDTNNEQFF. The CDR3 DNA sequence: TGTGCCAGCAGTTACTCGTGGGACACTAACAATGAGCAGTTCTTC.

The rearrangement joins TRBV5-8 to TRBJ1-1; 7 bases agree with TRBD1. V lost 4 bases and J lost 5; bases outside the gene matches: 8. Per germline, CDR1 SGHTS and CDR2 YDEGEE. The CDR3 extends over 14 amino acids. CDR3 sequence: CASSHRGRWTEAFF. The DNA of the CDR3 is TGTGCCAGCAGCCACAGGGGTAGGTGGACTGAAGCTTTCTTT.

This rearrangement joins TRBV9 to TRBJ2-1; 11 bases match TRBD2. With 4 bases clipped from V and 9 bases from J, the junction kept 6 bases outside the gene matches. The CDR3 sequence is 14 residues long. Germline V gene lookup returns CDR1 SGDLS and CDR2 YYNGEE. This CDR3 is CASSKLAGVPEQFF. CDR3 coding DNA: TGTGCCAGCAGCAAACTAGCGGGGGTTCCTGAGCAGTTCTTC.

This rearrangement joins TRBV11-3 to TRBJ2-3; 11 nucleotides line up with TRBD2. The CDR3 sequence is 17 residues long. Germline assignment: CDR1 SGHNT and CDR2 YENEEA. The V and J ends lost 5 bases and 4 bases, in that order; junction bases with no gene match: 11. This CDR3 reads CASSLMTSGTRADTQYF. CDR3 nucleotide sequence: TGTGCCAGCAGCCTCATGACTAGCGGGACAAGAGCAGATACGCAGTATTTT.

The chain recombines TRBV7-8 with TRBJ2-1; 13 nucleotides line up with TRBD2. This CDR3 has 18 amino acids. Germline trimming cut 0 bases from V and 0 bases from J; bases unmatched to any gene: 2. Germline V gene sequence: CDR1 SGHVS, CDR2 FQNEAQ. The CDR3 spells CASSLALAGGFSYNEQFF. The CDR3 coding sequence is TGTGCCAGCAGCTTAGCACTAGCGGGGGGGTTCTCCTACAATGAGCAGTTCTTC.

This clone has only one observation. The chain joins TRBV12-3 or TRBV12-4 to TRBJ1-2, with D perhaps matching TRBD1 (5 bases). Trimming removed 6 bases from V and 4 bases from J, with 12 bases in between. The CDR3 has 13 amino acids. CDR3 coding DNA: TGTGCCAGCAGGCAGGGATCTGGCTATGGCTACACCTTC. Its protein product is CASRQGSGYGYTF.

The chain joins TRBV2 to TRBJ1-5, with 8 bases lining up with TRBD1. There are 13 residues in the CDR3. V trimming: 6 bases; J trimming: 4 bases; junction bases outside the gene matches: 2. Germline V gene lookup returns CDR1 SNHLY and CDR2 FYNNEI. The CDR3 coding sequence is TGTGCCAGCAGCCGGACAGGGAATCAGCCCCAGCATTTT. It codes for CASSRTGNQPQHF.

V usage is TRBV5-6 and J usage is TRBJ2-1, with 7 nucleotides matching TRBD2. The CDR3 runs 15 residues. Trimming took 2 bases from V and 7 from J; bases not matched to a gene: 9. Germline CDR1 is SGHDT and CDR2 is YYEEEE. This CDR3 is CASSLGLGLKNEQFF. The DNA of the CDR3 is TGTGCCAGCAGCTTAGGACTAGGCCTAAAGAATGAGCAGTTCTTC.

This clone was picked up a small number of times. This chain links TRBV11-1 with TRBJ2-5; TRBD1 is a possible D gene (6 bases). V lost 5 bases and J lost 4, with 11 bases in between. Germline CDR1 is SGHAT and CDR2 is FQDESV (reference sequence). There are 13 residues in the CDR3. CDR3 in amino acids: CASSLTGSETQYF. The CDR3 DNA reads TGTGCCAGCAGCCTAACAGGGTCAGAGACCCAGTACTTC. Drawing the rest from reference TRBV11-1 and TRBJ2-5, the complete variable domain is EAEVAQSPRYKITEKSQAVAFWCDPISGHATLYWYRQILGQGPELLVQFQDESVVDDSQLPKDRFSAERLKGVDSTLKIQPAELGDSAMYLCASSLTGSETQYFGPGTRLLVL.

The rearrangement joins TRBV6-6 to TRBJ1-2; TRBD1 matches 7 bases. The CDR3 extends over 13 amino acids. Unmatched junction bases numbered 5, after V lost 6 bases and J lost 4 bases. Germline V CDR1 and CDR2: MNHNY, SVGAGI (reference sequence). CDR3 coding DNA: TGTGCCAGCAGCGGCGGGACAGCCTATGGCTACACCTTC. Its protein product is CASSGGTAYGYTF.

CDR3 sequence (DNA): TGTGCCAGCAGCCCCCGGGGGAGAACCGAGACCCAGTACTTC. It specifies CASSPRGRTETQYF. The gene calls are TRBV5-4 and TRBJ2-5, with D tentatively TRBD2 (6 bases). The CDR3 covers 14 residues. The V and J ends lost 4 bases and 5 bases respectively, with 15 bases between them. Germline loops: CDR1 SGHNT, CDR2 YYREEE (reference sequence).

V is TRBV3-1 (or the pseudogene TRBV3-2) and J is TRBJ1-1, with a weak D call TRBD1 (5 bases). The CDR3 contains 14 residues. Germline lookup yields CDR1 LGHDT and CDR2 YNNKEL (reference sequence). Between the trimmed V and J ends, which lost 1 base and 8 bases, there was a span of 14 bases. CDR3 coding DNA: TGTGCCAGCAGCCAAGTAGCAACTCAGGGAGAAGCTTTCTTT. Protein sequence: CASSQVATQGEAFF.

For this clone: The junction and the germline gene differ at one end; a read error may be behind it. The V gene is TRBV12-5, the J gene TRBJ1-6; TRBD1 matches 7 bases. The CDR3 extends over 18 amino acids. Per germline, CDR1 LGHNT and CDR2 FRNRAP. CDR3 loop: CASGFRRQGSSYNSPLHF. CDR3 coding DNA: TGTGCTAGCGGTTTTCGGCGACAGGGTAGCTCCTATAATTCACCCCTCCACTTT.

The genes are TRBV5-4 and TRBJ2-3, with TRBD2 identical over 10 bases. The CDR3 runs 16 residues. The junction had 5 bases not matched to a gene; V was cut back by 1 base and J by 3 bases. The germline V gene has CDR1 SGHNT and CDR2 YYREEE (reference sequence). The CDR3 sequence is CASSLLIAGGTDTQYF. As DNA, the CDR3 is TGTGCCAGCAGCTTGCTGATAGCGGGAGGTACAGATACGCAGTATTTT.

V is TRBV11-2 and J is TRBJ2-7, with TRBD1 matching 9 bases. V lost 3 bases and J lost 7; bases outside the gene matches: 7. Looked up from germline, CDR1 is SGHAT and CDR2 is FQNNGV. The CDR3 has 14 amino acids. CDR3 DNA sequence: TGTGCCAGCAGCTTCATACAGGGGGCTGTGGAGCAGTACGTC. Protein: CASSFIQGAVEQYV.

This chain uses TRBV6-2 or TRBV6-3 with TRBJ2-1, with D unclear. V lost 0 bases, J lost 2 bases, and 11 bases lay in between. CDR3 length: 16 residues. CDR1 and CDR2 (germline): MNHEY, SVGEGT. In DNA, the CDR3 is TGTGCCAGCAGTTACTCCCGCAGTAAACCCTACAATGAGCAGTTCTTC. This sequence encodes CASSYSRSKPYNEQFF.

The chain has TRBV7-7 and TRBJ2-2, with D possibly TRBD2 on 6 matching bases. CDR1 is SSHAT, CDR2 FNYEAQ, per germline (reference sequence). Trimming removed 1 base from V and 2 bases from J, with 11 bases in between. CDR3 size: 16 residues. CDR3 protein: CASSLVGSGNTGELFF. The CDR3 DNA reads TGTGCCAGCAGCTTAGTCGGGAGTGGAAACACCGGGGAGCTGTTTTTT. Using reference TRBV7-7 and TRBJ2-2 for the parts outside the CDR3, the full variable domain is GAGVSQSPRYKVTKRGQDVTLRCDPISSHATLYWYQQALGQGPEFLTYFNYEAQPDKSGLPSDRFSAERPEGSISTLTIQRTEQRDSAMYRCASSLVGSGNTGELFFGEGSRLTVL.